The 29 T cell receptor beta chains below come from one sample, sequenced in a study of response to subunit inactivated influenza vaccine. TCRdb called the RT-PCR reads again in MiXCR, with one record for every CDR3 protein. Among 450,000 to 600,000 distinct CDR3 sequences listed, 7.6% were seen once. The starting material was PBMCs from blood, obtained roughly 24 months after vaccination. These receptors all stem from a man between 45 and 75 years old who received an inactivated influenza vaccine.

This clonotype was found many times. One end of the junction does not line up with germline, which may come from a read error. In DNA form, the CDR3 reads TGCGCCAGCAGCTTGGTAGGCCAAGAGACCCAGTACTTC. Translating gives CASSLVGQETQYF. The rearrangement links TRBV7-2 to TRBJ2-5, with D uncertain. CDR3 length: 13 residues. Germline CDR1 reads SGHTA; CDR2 reads FQGNSA. Full variable domain (outside the CDR3, taken from reference TRBV7-2 and TRBJ2-5): GAGVSQSPSNKVTEKGKDVELRCDPISGHTALYWYRQSLGQGLEFLIYFQGNSAPDKSGLPSDRFSAERTGGSVSTLTIQRTQQEDSAVYLCASSLVGQETQYFGPGTRLLVL.

This chain joins TRBV4-1 and TRBJ2-1; 12 bases are a match to TRBD2. CDR3 length: 17 residues. V gave up 4 bases and J gave up 2 bases; unmatched junction bases: 6. CDR1 MGHRA and CDR2 YSYEKL come from the germline V gene. The CDR3 is CASSLNRLAGAYNEQFF. The CDR3 DNA sequence: TGCGCCAGCAGCCTGAACCGACTAGCGGGGGCCTACAATGAGCAGTTCTTC.

This clonotype was detected ten times or more. The rearrangement joins TRBV7-2 to TRBJ1-6; 8 positions agree with TRBD1. This CDR3 comprises 16 residues. With 5 bases clipped from V and 10 bases from J, the junction kept 13 bases outside the gene matches. Germline V gene sequence: CDR1 SGHTA, CDR2 FQGNSA. The CDR3 bases are TGTGCCAGCAGCCCACGACAGGGGTGGATAGGGTCACCCCTCCACTTT. Translated: CASSPRQGWIGSPLHF.

V and J are TRBV28 and TRBJ2-3; D call uncertain. The CDR3 length is 14 residues. Trimming left V 5 bases short and J 8 bases short, with 17 bases between. Germline loops: CDR1 MDHEN, CDR2 SYDVKM. CDR3 coding DNA: TGTGCCAGCAGTAAGATACGGAGCATCCGTACGCAGTATTTT. Residues: CASSKIRSIRTQYF.

This clonotype was counted at least ten times. The CDR3 nucleotides are TGTGCCAGCAACGAATTTGGCGGGGTCTACGAGCAGTACTTC. This sequence encodes CASNEFGGVYEQYF. The V call is TRBV9, the J call TRBJ2-7, with D possibly matching TRBD2 (6 bases). Germline CDR1 and CDR2: SGDLS and YYNGEE. This CDR3 is built from 14 residues. The V and J ends lost 6 bases and 3 bases respectively, with 16 bases between them.

This sequence joins TRBV11-2 and TRBJ1-2; D call uncertain. Germline V CDR1 and CDR2: SGHAT, FQNNGV. This CDR3 spans 15 amino acids. The germline V and J ends were trimmed by 1 base and 0 bases, with 9 bases remaining between them. The CDR3 spells CASSLGPETNYGYTF. DNA of the CDR3: TGTGCCAGCAGCTTAGGCCCAGAAACTAACTATGGCTACACCTTC.

In its sample, this clonotype was seen a few times. The chain has TRBV29-1 and TRBJ2-3; D is possibly TRBD1 or TRBD2 (5 bases each). V lost 6 bases and J lost 3, with 19 bases in between. Looked up from germline, CDR1 is SQVTM and CDR2 is ANQGSEA. The CDR3 is 15 residues long. The CDR3 is CSVERDRWMTDTQYF. CDR3 DNA: TGCAGCGTGGAACGGGACCGTTGGATGACAGATACGCAGTATTTT.

This clonotype was seen at least ten times. The chain joins TRBV5-1 to TRBJ2-7, with 7 bases aligning to TRBD2. This CDR3 is built from 15 residues. The J segment lost 0 bases and the V segment lost 0 bases, leaving 3 bases of the junction unmatched. Germline assignment: CDR1 SGHRS and CDR2 YFSETQ. CDR3 in DNA: TGCGCCAGCAGCTTGGGGGACTATACCTCCTACGAGCAGTACTTC. Amino acid sequence: CASSLGDYTSYEQYF.

With respect to this clonotype: This may come from a read error, since a much larger clone is one base off. The V gene is TRBV4-1, the J gene TRBJ2-3, with 12 bases matching TRBD2. Germline lookup yields CDR1 MGHRA and CDR2 YSYEKL. The CDR3 has 15 amino acids. The V and J ends lost 5 bases and 4 bases, in that order; junction bases with no gene match: 4. CDR3 residues: CASSVTSGGADTQYF. As DNA, the CDR3 is TGCGCCAGCAGCGTGACTAGCGGGGGTGCAGATACGCAGTATTTT.

Comments on this clonotype: This sequence may be a read error, since a much larger clone differs from it by one base. The V gene is TRBV29-1, the J gene TRBJ2-2; TRBD1 agrees at 9 bases. Trimming removed 6 bases from V and 9 bases from J; junction bases left unmatched: 11. Germline loops: CDR1 SQVTM, CDR2 ANQGSEA. This CDR3 contains 14 residues. The CDR3 is CSVTGTGTPRELFF. DNA for the CDR3: TGCAGCGTGACCGGGACAGGGACCCCCAGGGAGCTGTTTTTT.

In this sample, this clonotype turned up a few times. The V gene is TRBV12-3 or TRBV12-4, the J gene TRBJ1-2, with D perhaps matching TRBD1 (6 bases). With 5 bases removed from V and 7 bases from J, the gap between germline ends came to 14 bases. There are 13 residues in the CDR3. The CDR3 DNA reads as TGTGCCAGCAGTAACACAGGGTTTGTTGGCTACACCTTC. It is translated as CASSNTGFVGYTF.

Of note for this clonotype: This could be a read error, since a much larger clone is one nucleotide away. As the CDR3 is not closed by the conserved phenylalanine or tryptophan, this likely results from a read error. The chain has TRBV11-2 and TRBJ1-1; possibly TRBD1 for D (5 bases). CDR3 length: 14 residues. The V gene lost 2 bases and the J gene lost 6 bases, with 13 bases spanning the gap. Germline assignment: CDR1 SGHAT and CDR2 FQNNGV. CDR3 in amino acids: CASSLLVGGAEAFL. In DNA, the CDR3 is TGTGCCAGCAGCTTATTGGTTGGGGGGGCTGAAGCTTTCCTT.

CDR3 nucleotides: TGTGCCAGCGGTAAGGGGGCCTCTCGGATAGAGACCCAGTACTTC. Protein sequence: CASGKGASRIETQYF. The V call is TRBV12-3 or TRBV12-4, the J call TRBJ2-5; 7 bases are a match to TRBD1. The CDR3 extends over 15 amino acids. Unmatched junction bases numbered 13, after V lost 8 bases and J lost 4 bases.

In DNA form, the CDR3 reads TGTGCCACCCGGGCGGTTCTCAATGAGCAGTTCTTC. Its protein product is CATRAVLNEQFF. The chain joins TRBV6-6 to TRBJ2-1; unclear D gene. Per germline, CDR1 MNHNY and CDR2 SVGAGI (reference sequence). The CDR3 covers 12 residues. V gave up 10 bases and J gave up 6 bases, with 13 bases separating them.

The chain is built from TRBV3-1 and TRBJ1-5; the D is unclear. The CDR3 runs 14 residues. Looked up from germline, CDR1 is LGHDT and CDR2 is YNNKEL (reference sequence). The V end lost 3 bases, the J end lost 7 bases, and 13 bases lay between the germline ends. The CDR3 DNA reads TGTGCCAGCAGCCAGGCGGGCGGGCGCCAGCCCCAGCATTTT. Translation gives CASSQAGGRQPQHF.

The gene calls are TRBV20-1 and TRBJ2-5; the D gene is possibly TRBD2 (6 bases). Germline assignment: CDR1 DFQATT and CDR2 SNEGSKA (reference sequence). The CDR3 covers 12 residues. Trimming cost V 4 bases and J 4 bases, with 10 bases left between them. CDR3 amino acids: CSANRDLETQYF. As DNA, the CDR3 is TGCAGTGCTAACCGGGACTTAGAGACCCAGTACTTC.

The gene calls are TRBV9 and TRBJ2-2; 7 bases align to TRBD1. The CDR3 consists of 17 residues. Germline values: CDR1 SGDLS, CDR2 YYNGEE. Trimming removed 0 bases from V and 1 base from J; junction bases left unmatched: 6. CDR3 protein: CASSVEAWTGNTGELFF. CDR3 sequence (DNA): TGTGCCAGCAGCGTAGAGGCTTGGACAGGGAACACCGGGGAGCTGTTTTTT.

This chain links TRBV2 with TRBJ1-3; D unclear. The V and J ends lost 1 base and 4 bases respectively, with 11 bases between them. Germline V gene lookup returns CDR1 SNHLY and CDR2 FYNNEI. The CDR3 contains 15 residues. The CDR3 DNA is TGTGCCAGCAGTGAAGGAACCGGGCCGGGAAACACCATATATTTT. The encoded protein is CASSEGTGPGNTIYF.

The chain joins TRBV20-1 to TRBJ2-7, with 7 bases matching TRBD2. After removal of 6 bases from V and 0 bases from J, the junction contained 11 bases not matched to a gene. Germline CDR1 and CDR2: DFQATT and SNEGSKA (reference sequence). The CDR3 is 15 residues long. Written as DNA, the CDR3 is TGCAGTGCCACATTCGAAGCGGGGAGCTCCTACGAGCAGTACTTC. Protein sequence: CSATFEAGSSYEQYF.

The V call is TRBV7-2, the J call TRBJ2-3; 11 bases fit TRBD1. The ends lost 4 bases at V and 7 bases at J; junction bases unmatched: 7. This CDR3 has 15 amino acids. Germline V gives CDR1 SGHTA, CDR2 FQGNSA. The CDR3 sequence: CASSSGQGEGNTQYF. The CDR3 coding sequence is TGTGCCAGCAGCTCGGGACAGGGGGAGGGGAATACGCAGTATTTT.

The table lists this clonotype with a few counts. The chain couples TRBV20-1 to TRBJ2-1, with 8 bases identical to TRBD2. V lost 3 bases, J lost 2 bases, and 18 bases stayed unmatched. Germline V gives CDR1 DFQATT, CDR2 SNEGSKA (reference sequence). This CDR3 has 19 amino acids. The CDR3 coding sequence is TGCAGTGCTAGGGGAATGGGGACTAGTGTTAAAGGGGCCTACAATGAGCAGTTCTTC. Translation: CSARGMGTSVKGAYNEQFF.

This clonotype occurred a few times. The chain recombines TRBV7-2 with TRBJ1-1; possible D gene TRBD1, 5 bases. The CDR3 runs to 16 residues. Germline V CDR1 and CDR2: SGHTA, FQGNSA. Trimming removed 5 bases from V and 0 bases from J, with 16 bases in between. The CDR3 reads CASSAGTVTMNTEAFF. CDR3 nucleotides: TGTGCCAGCAGCGCCGGGACGGTCACTATGAACACTGAAGCTTTCTTT.

Ten or more counts support this clonotype. The rearrangement joins TRBV6-1 to TRBJ2-1; 8 nucleotides agree with TRBD1. The CDR3 is 15 amino acids. V dropped 5 bases and J dropped 2; count of bases not matched to a gene: 5. Germline CDR1 is MNHNS and CDR2 is SASEGT. DNA of the CDR3: TGTGCCAGCAGTCCCGGGACAGGAACCTACAATGAGCAGTTCTTC. Encoded protein: CASSPGTGTYNEQFF.

This clonotype showed up many times. The rearrangement joins TRBV4-1 to TRBJ1-2; D may be TRBD1 (6 bases). The CDR3 is 14 residues long. Per the germline V gene, CDR1 is MGHRA and CDR2 is YSYEKL. Trimming shortened V by 6 bases and J by 4 bases, and 15 bases separated the two germline ends. DNA of the CDR3: TGCGCCAGCAGGGGGGGGCCGTCATCCTATGGCTACACCTTC. Amino acid sequence: CASRGGPSSYGYTF.

This clonotype was seen only a few times. The chain links TRBV10-3 to TRBJ2-5; 10 positions agree with TRBD2. Trimming removed 2 bases from V and 5 bases from J; junction bases left unmatched: 5. From germline, CDR1 is ENHRY and CDR2 SYGVKD. The length of the CDR3 is 15 residues. Here the CDR3 reads CAISEPLAGVETQYF. Written as DNA, the CDR3 is TGTGCCATCAGTGAGCCCCTAGCGGGAGTGGAGACCCAGTACTTC.

The rearrangement links TRBV20-1 to TRBJ2-5; D gene unclear. The germline gives CDR1 DFQATT, CDR2 SNEGSKA (reference sequence). V was pared by 2 bases and J by 9 bases, with 16 bases between. This CDR3 is 13 amino acids long. Here the CDR3 reads CSARTNLESAQYF. In DNA form, the CDR3 reads TGCAGTGCTAGAACAAACCTGGAGTCGGCCCAGTACTTC.

This clonotype was observed at least ten times. The V call is TRBV3-1, the J call TRBJ2-5; 7 bases align to TRBD1. The V segment lost 6 bases and the J segment 9 bases; nucleotides outside the gene matches: 13. CDR1 is LGHDT, CDR2 YNNKEL, per germline (reference sequence). The CDR3 has 14 residues. This CDR3 reads CASSPGQQSAAQYF. CDR3 bases: TGTGCCAGCAGTCCGGGACAGCAGTCTGCGGCCCAGTACTTC.

There are many counts of this clonotype. V gene TRBV20-1 combines with J gene TRBJ1-6; TRBD1 matches at 10 bases. The trim removed 7 bases at V and 8 bases at J, leaving 2 bases unmatched. CDR3 length: 12 amino acids. Germline V gene data show CDR1 as DFQATT and CDR2 as SNEGSKA (reference sequence). CDR3 amino acids: CSVGQGDSPLHF. As DNA, the CDR3 is TGCAGTGTCGGACAGGGGGATTCACCCCTCCACTTT.

This clonotype was observed a handful of times. The rearrangement joins TRBV6-5 to TRBJ1-4; tentative D call: TRBD1 (5 bases). V dropped 0 bases and J dropped 3 bases, with 14 bases sitting between them. The CDR3 length is 17 residues. CDR1 and CDR2 (germline): MNHEY, SVGAGI. Here the CDR3 reads CASSYSRFGGANEKLFF. The CDR3 DNA reads as TGTGCCAGCAGTTACTCCCGCTTTGGAGGGGCTAATGAAAAACTGTTTTTT.